This passage covers 11 T cell receptor beta chains from one sample sequenced in a study of monozygotic twins with inflammatory bowel disease. TCRdb reworked the 5' RACE reads into one entry per CDR3 protein, no DNA. Across under 200,000 distinct CDR3 sequences, the top ten clones capture 2.4% of the sample. The material sequenced was blood. The receptors shown here come from a human donor with ulcerative colitis or Crohn's disease, or a healthy co-twin of an affected twin (not recorded which).

The rearrangement uses TRBV5-1 and TRBJ1-1. The CDR3 consists of 13 residues. Germline CDR1 is SGHRS and CDR2 is YFSETQ. The CDR3 spells CASSLMVHTEAFF.

V and J are TRBV5-4 and TRBJ2-5; the D call of TRBD2 rests on TCRdb alone, since no DNA is present to check it. The CDR3 is 16 residues long. Germline values: CDR1 SGHNT, CDR2 YYREEE (reference sequence). The CDR3 spells CASSLERLPLGETQYF.

V usage is TRBV20-1 and J usage is TRBJ2-7. This CDR3 comprises 11 residues. Germline-derived CDR1 and CDR2 are DFQATT and SNEGSKA (reference sequence). The CDR3 is CSGLGSYEQYF.

The chain is built from TRBV6-2 or TRBV6-3 and TRBJ1-5; TCRdb's D call of TRBD1 is untestable without DNA. The germline CDR1 and CDR2 sequences are MNHEY and SVGEGT. This CDR3 is 14 amino acids long. The CDR3 sequence: CASRTGKENQPQHF.

The V call is TRBV5-1, the J call TRBJ2-5. The germline V gene encodes CDR1 SGHRS and CDR2 YFSETQ. The CDR3 contains 13 residues. The CDR3 reads CASSFNREETQYF.

J is TRBJ2-7 and V is TRBV15; TCRdb names TRBD2, which stays unverified in the absence of DNA. CDR3 length equals 17 residues. CDR1 LNHNV and CDR2 YYDKDF come from the germline V gene (reference sequence). The CDR3 protein is CATSRDRGLADSYEQYF.

The chain recombines TRBV4-2 with TRBJ2-7. The V gene's germline CDR1 is LGHNA and CDR2 YNFKEQ. CDR3 size: 13 residues. CDR3 amino acids: CASSQALDREQYF.

This chain's CDR3 is CATRTAMNTEAFF. The chain joins TRBV24-1 to TRBJ1-1; TCRdb calls TRBD1, which cannot be checked without DNA. This CDR3 has 13 amino acids. In germline, CDR1 is KGHDR, CDR2 SFDVKD.

The chain carries TRBV19 and TRBJ2-1. The CDR3 is made up of 15 amino acids. Germline V gene data show CDR1 as LNHDA and CDR2 as SQIVND (reference sequence). This CDR3 is CASSIQDDSYNEQFF.

This rearrangement joins TRBV20-1 to TRBJ2-3; the D gene TCRdb calls, TRBD1, cannot be checked with no DNA. CDR1 and CDR2 from the germline V gene are DFQATT and SNEGSKA (reference sequence). The CDR3 extends over 12 amino acids. CDR3 amino acids: CSAGTSTDTQYF.

This sequence joins TRBV10-3 and TRBJ1-2. The CDR3 length is 15 residues. Germline-derived CDR1 and CDR2 are ENHRY and SYGVKD. The CDR3 sequence is CAISEFTYYGYGYTF.